Each of the 6 T cell receptor beta chains below was sequenced from the same sample in a study of identical twins. TCRdb reprocessed the 5' RACE reads with MiXCR, giving one entry per CDR3 protein. The sample contains around 240,000 distinct CDR3 sequences, approximately 7% of which appear only once. These data were likewise used in another study, on yellow fever vaccine responses in identical twins.

What was sequenced was memory (CD45RO+) T cells sorted from blood. The source is a young woman in good health.

This clonotype was picked up a small number of times. DNA of the CDR3: TGTGCCAGCAGCTTTTTTGACCCCTTGAGTGAGCAGTTCTTC. Protein sequence: CASSFFDPLSEQFF. The V and J genes are TRBV7-2 and TRBJ2-1; D is unclear. Trimming took off 3 bases at V and 9 bases at J, with 15 bases between the two ends. Germline values: CDR1 SGHTA, CDR2 FQGNSA. This CDR3 spans 14 amino acids. Drawing the rest from reference TRBV7-2 and TRBJ2-1, the complete variable domain is GAGVSQSPSNKVTEKGKDVELRCDPISGHTALYWYRQSLGQGLEFLIYFQGNSAPDKSGLPSDRFSAERTGGSVSTLTIQRTQQEDSAVYLCASSFFDPLSEQFFGPGTRLTVL.

The table lists this clonotype with a few counts. The chain couples TRBV2 to TRBJ2-1; 12 positions match TRBD1. Germline V gene sequence: CDR1 SNHLY, CDR2 FYNNEI. CDR3 length: 15 residues. After removal of 7 bases from V and 8 bases from J, the junction contained 9 bases not matched to a gene. The DNA for the CDR3 is TGTGCCAGCACCCCGCGGGGACAGGGGGCCGATGAGCAGTTCTTC. This translates into CASTPRGQGADEQFF.

In this sample, this clonotype turned up a few times. The chain couples TRBV6-5 to TRBJ2-2; possibly TRBD2 for D (5 bases). V was cut by 2 bases and J by 0 bases, with 10 bases left in between. Germline CDR1 is MNHEY and CDR2 is SVGAGI. The CDR3 runs 16 residues. CDR3 DNA sequence: TGTGCCAGCAGTTACCGGAGGCTACCGAACACCGGGGAGCTGTTTTTT. This codes for CASSYRRLPNTGELFF.

The chain joins TRBV6-2 or TRBV6-3 to TRBJ1-1; weak D call: TRBD1 (6 bases). The CDR3 spans 14 residues. Germline-derived CDR1 and CDR2 are MNHEY and SVGEGT. Trimming shortened V by 6 bases and J by 1 base, and 12 bases separated the two germline ends. The CDR3 is CASRGGGWNTEAFF. The CDR3 DNA reads as TGTGCCAGCAGAGGAGGGGGATGGAACACTGAAGCTTTCTTT.

This clonotype has at least ten counts. The rearrangement joins TRBV5-1 to TRBJ2-5; maybe TRBD2 (6 bases). V was pared by 4 bases and J by 2 bases, with 18 bases between. This CDR3 contains 16 residues. Germline V lookup: CDR1 SGHRS, CDR2 YFSETQ. In DNA, the CDR3 is TGCGCCAGCAGCCCCCTGGGCGGGACCTTACAAGAGACCCAGTACTTC. This gives the protein CASSPLGGTLQETQYF.

This clonotype was seen a handful of times. The chain joins TRBV10-3 to TRBJ2-2, with D unclear. This CDR3 contains 14 residues. V lost 3 bases and J lost 2, with 7 bases in between. Per the germline V gene, CDR1 is ENHRY and CDR2 is SYGVKD. The CDR3 loop reads CAISDWGNTGELFF. CDR3 nucleotide sequence: TGTGCCATCAGTGATTGGGGAAACACCGGGGAGCTGTTTTTT.